This note documents a single TCR beta chain sequence. Its cognate antigen is unknown. These data belong to a study of shared clonotypes between healthy human individuals. Study-wide results and limits: Compared with clonotypes that all four donors shared, non-shared clonotypes had lower generation probabilities. At large depth, rarefaction still showed sorted-subset sequencing to be incomplete.

Measured with immunoSEQ multiplex PCR; TCRdb has only the in-frame clones, and not every one. The sample has about a million clones; about 74% are singletons. Per the germline V gene, CDR1 is WNHNN and CDR2 is SYGVQD (reference sequence). The CDR3 has 15 residues. J lost 0 bases, V lost 8 bases, and 2 bases had no gene match. This TCR was sampled from a man between 18 and 29 years old in good health. The specimen sequenced was memory CD4+ T cells sorted from blood. Described subset: CD45RA-negative fraction. V and J are TRBV10-1 and TRBJ2-1, with 12 bases identical to TRBD2. CDR3 protein: CASGLAGSSYNEQFF. The CDR3 DNA sequence: TGCGCCAGCGGACTAGCGGGGAGCTCCTACAATGAGCAGTTCTTC.